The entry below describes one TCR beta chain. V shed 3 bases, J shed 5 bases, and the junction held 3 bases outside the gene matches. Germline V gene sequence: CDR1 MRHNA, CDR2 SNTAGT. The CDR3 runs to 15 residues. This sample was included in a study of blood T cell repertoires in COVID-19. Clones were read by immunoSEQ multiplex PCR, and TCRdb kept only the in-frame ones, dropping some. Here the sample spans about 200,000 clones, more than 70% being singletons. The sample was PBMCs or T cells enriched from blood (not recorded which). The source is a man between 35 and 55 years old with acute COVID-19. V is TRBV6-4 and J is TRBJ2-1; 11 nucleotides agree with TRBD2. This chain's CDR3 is CASSETSGGNNEQFF. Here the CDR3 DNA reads TGTGCCAGCAGTGAAACTAGCGGGGGCAACAATGAGCAGTTCTTC.